One and the same sample provided the 28 T cell receptor beta chains below, sequenced in a study of CD8+ T cells in alopecia areata. Treatment: oral pan-JAK inhibitor, 5-10 mg twice daily. It was cDNA, reverse transcribed from extracted RNA, that served as the sequencing template. Repertoires were generated with immunoSEQ multiplex PCR, while TCRdb's copy carries only in-frame clones and drops some. The table has approximately 170,000 clones, 60% seen once. The input for sequencing was CD4+ T cells sorted from blood, taken at week 24, from a patient treated with tofacitinib. The receptors come from a human donor with alopecia areata.

V usage is TRBV29-1 and J usage is TRBJ2-5; D is undetermined. Trimming cost V 3 bases and J 2 bases, with 7 bases left between them. CDR3 length: 12 residues. Germline loops: CDR1 SQVTM, CDR2 ANQGSEA. The CDR3 bases are TGCAGCGTTGACTCAATGCAAGAGACCCAGTACTTC. It yields the protein CSVDSMQETQYF.

This clone came up a few times. The J gene is TRBJ2-1, the V gene TRBV5-1; the D gene is possibly TRBD1 (5 bases). V shed 4 bases and J shed 4 bases, with 15 bases lying between them. The CDR3 has 15 amino acids. Germline CDR1 is SGHRS and CDR2 is YFSETQ. CDR3 region: CASSELGELYNEQFF. The CDR3 DNA is TGCGCCAGCAGCGAGCTAGGGGAACTATACAATGAGCAGTTCTTC.

This rearrangement joins TRBV30 to TRBJ1-3, with unresolved D. Trimming shortened V by 2 bases and J by 1 base, and 9 bases separated the two germline ends. This CDR3 is 14 amino acids long. The germline gives CDR1 GTSNPN, CDR2 SVGIG (reference sequence). DNA of the CDR3: TGTGCCTGGAGTTACGGCGGGTCTGGAAACACCATATATTTT. It yields the protein CAWSYGGSGNTIYF.

V is TRBV7-9 and J is TRBJ2-7; 8 bases match TRBD1. Looked up from germline, CDR1 is SEHNR and CDR2 is FQNEAQ (reference sequence). The V and J ends lost 0 bases and 7 bases, in that order; junction bases with no gene match: 8. The CDR3 has 15 amino acids. The CDR3: CASSLAVGQGGEQYF. The CDR3 bases are TGTGCCAGCAGCTTAGCGGTCGGACAGGGAGGAGAGCAGTACTTC. Supplemented by reference TRBV7-9 and TRBJ2-7, the full variable domain reads DTGVSQNPRHKITKRGQNVTFRCDPISEHNRLYWYRQTLGQGPEFLTYFQNEAQLEKSRLLSDRFSAERPKGSFSTLEIQRTEQGDSAMYLCASSLAVGQGGEQYFGPGTRLTVT.

This chain links TRBV9 with TRBJ2-1, with D possibly TRBD1 on 7 matching bases. The germline gives CDR1 SGDLS, CDR2 YYNGEE. V lost 4 bases and J lost 6, with 14 bases in between. This CDR3 has 14 residues. The CDR3 region is CASSPGDRANEQFF. For the CDR3, the DNA is TGTGCCAGCAGCCCGGGAGACAGGGCCAATGAGCAGTTCTTC.

The gene calls are TRBV30 and TRBJ2-3; D perhaps matches TRBD1 (6 bases). Looked up from germline, CDR1 is GTSNPN and CDR2 is SVGIG (reference sequence). CDR3 length: 14 residues. The germline V and J ends were trimmed by 1 base and 0 bases, with 8 bases remaining between them. The CDR3 is CAWSETGSTDTQYF. The CDR3 coding sequence is TGTGCCTGGAGTGAGACAGGTAGCACAGATACGCAGTATTTT.

The chain has TRBV9 and TRBJ1-6; D unresolved. CDR3 size: 14 residues. Between the trimmed V and J ends, which lost 4 bases and 7 bases, there was a span of 12 bases. From germline, CDR1 is SGDLS and CDR2 YYNGEE. DNA for the CDR3: TGTGCCAGCAGCACCGGGGTCCGCAATTCACCCCTCCACTTT. Translation gives CASSTGVRNSPLHF.

There are a few counts of this clone. The rearrangement joins TRBV29-1 to TRBJ2-1; the match to TRBD2 covers 7 bases. V lost 7 bases, J lost 9 bases, and 12 bases stayed unmatched. CDR1 is SQVTM and CDR2 is ANQGSEA in the germline V gene. This CDR3 has 13 amino acids. CDR3 sequence reads: CSAGLLARVEQFF. Here the CDR3 DNA reads TGCAGCGCCGGGCTACTAGCGAGGGTTGAGCAGTTCTTC.

Here the CDR3 DNA reads TGTGCCTGGAATCGGGACAGCTACGAGCAGTACTTC. It encodes CAWNRDSYEQYF. This sequence joins TRBV30 and TRBJ2-7, with 7 bases aligning to TRBD1. The germline V gene has CDR1 GTSNPN and CDR2 SVGIG (reference sequence). The CDR3 covers 12 residues. V lost 4 bases and J lost 3; bases outside the gene matches: 3.

The CDR3 sequence: CASSHIAGRNNEQFF. The CDR3 DNA reads as TGTGCCAGTAGCCACATAGCGGGGCGCAACAATGAGCAGTTCTTC. The rearrangement joins TRBV19 to TRBJ2-1; TRBD2 agrees at 8 bases. CDR1 LNHDA and CDR2 SQIVND come from the germline V gene (reference sequence). CDR3 length: 15 residues. The V segment lost 6 bases and the J segment 5 bases; nucleotides outside the gene matches: 9.

The V gene is TRBV7-2, the J gene TRBJ2-7; D might be TRBD1 or TRBD2, each matching 5 bases. The CDR3 spans 11 residues. Germline CDR1 is SGHTA and CDR2 is FQGNSA. V lost 2 bases, J lost 7 bases, and 6 bases lay in between. This CDR3 is CASSLWGEQYF. The CDR3, as DNA: TGTGCCAGCAGCTTATGGGGGGAGCAGTACTTC.

The chain carries TRBV2 and TRBJ2-3; D is undetermined. CDR3 length equals 12 residues. V was trimmed by 4 bases and J by 6 bases, leaving 8 bases between them. Germline V lookup: CDR1 SNHLY, CDR2 FYNNEI. CDR3 sequence (DNA): TGTGCCAGCAGTGTAGCCGCGGATACGCAGTATTTT. Protein product: CASSVAADTQYF.

The chain's CDR3 is CASSQEGQTNTGELFF. The CDR3 DNA sequence: TGCGCCAGCAGCCAAGAGGGCCAGACTAACACCGGGGAGCTGTTTTTT. The rearrangement uses TRBV4-1 and TRBJ2-2; no reliable D call. The ends were cut back, 0 bases at V and 2 bases at J, with 10 bases in the middle. This CDR3 has 16 amino acids. Germline lookup yields CDR1 MGHRA and CDR2 YSYEKL.

This sequence joins TRBV29-1 and TRBJ2-5; a weak D match, TRBD2 (5 bases). The DNA end lines up better with TRBJ2-7; the J call may be wrong. This CDR3 comprises 14 residues. In germline, CDR1 is SQVTM, CDR2 ANQGSEA. CDR3 region: CSVPAGGSSYEQYF. CDR3 coding DNA: TGCAGCGTCCCAGCTGGTGGGAGCTCCTACGAGCAGTACTTC.

This clone was counted only a few times. This chain uses TRBV14 with TRBJ1-4; no clear D gene. The V end was cut by 0 bases, the J end by 8 bases, with 22 bases between. CDR3 size: 18 residues. Per the germline V gene, CDR1 is SGHDN and CDR2 is FVKESK. The CDR3 DNA reads as TGTGCCAGCAGCCAAGACGTCCGGCATCCTGCGATCGGAGAAAAACTGTTTTTT. Translation: CASSQDVRHPAIGEKLFF.

The chain carries TRBV5-6 and TRBJ2-7; 9 bases line up with TRBD1. This CDR3 is built from 18 residues. J was trimmed by 3 bases and V by 3 bases; bases with no gene match: 16. From germline, CDR1 is SGHDT and CDR2 YYEEEE. The CDR3 DNA follows: TGTGCCAGCAGCTGGACCGGGACAGGGACTACGCGCCGCTACGAGCAGTACTTC. Translating gives CASSWTGTGTTRRYEQYF. The variable domain in full, with the rest retrieved from reference TRBV5-6 and TRBJ2-7, is DAGVTQSPTHLIKTRGQQVTLRCSPKSGHDTVSWYQQALGQGPQFIFQYYEEEERQRGNFPDRFSGHQFPNYSSELNVNALLLGDSALYLCASSWTGTGTTRRYEQYFGPGTRLTVT.

CDR3 residues: CASSGQRNQPQHF. CDR3 DNA: TGTGCCAGCAGCGGACAGCGCAATCAGCCCCAGCATTTT. The chain couples TRBV7-8 to TRBJ1-5; tentatively, D is TRBD1 (6 bases). Per the germline V gene, CDR1 is SGHVS and CDR2 is FQNEAQ. Trimming removed 5 bases at V and 2 bases at J, with 7 bases between. CDR3 size: 13 residues.

V usage is TRBV6-5 and J usage is TRBJ2-7; 9 bases align to TRBD2. Looked up from germline, CDR1 is MNHEY and CDR2 is SVGAGI. This CDR3 has 12 residues. The trim removed 4 bases at V and 9 bases at J, leaving 4 bases unmatched. The CDR3 bases are TGTGCCAGCAGTTTTAGCGGGGGAATGCAGTACTTC. Translating gives CASSFSGGMQYF.

This clone was picked up a small number of times. The rearrangement uses TRBV7-8 and TRBJ2-7; TRBD2 is a possible D gene (5 bases). The CDR3 loop spans 13 amino acids. CDR1 SGHVS and CDR2 FQNEAQ come from the germline V gene. Trimming removed 3 bases at V and 4 bases at J, with 10 bases between. The CDR3 protein is CASSFERGYEQYF. CDR3 nucleotides: TGTGCCAGCAGCTTCGAGCGAGGGTACGAGCAGTACTTC. The full variable domain, with the rest looked up from reference TRBV7-8 and TRBJ2-7, is GAGVSQSPRYKVAKRGQDVALRCDPISGHVSLFWYQQALGQGPEFLTYFQNEAQLDKSGLPSDRFFAERPEGSVSTLKIQRTQQEDSAVYLCASSFERGYEQYFGPGTRLTVT.

CDR3 sequence reads: CASSSEGGYTF. CDR3 nucleotide sequence: TGTGCCAGCTCATCCGAGGGAGGCTACACCTTC. The chain employs TRBV18 and TRBJ1-2; D ambiguous. The CDR3 spans 11 residues. Germline-derived CDR1 and CDR2 are KGHSH and LQKENI. The V gene lost 5 bases and the J gene lost 8 bases, with 9 bases spanning the gap.

The J gene is TRBJ1-1, the V gene TRBV6-5; D possibly corresponds to TRBD1 (5 bases). This CDR3 region has 12 residues. Trimming removed 6 bases at V and 1 base at J, with 6 bases between. Per the germline V gene, CDR1 is MNHEY and CDR2 is SVGAGI. CDR3 bases: TGTGCCAGCAGGACAGAGAACACTGAAGCTTTCTTT. Translating gives CASRTENTEAFF.

This clone was counted only a few times. The chain links TRBV4-2 to TRBJ2-7, with D hard to call. This CDR3 has 13 residues. Trimming cost V 2 bases and J 0 bases, with 5 bases left between them. Germline-derived CDR1 and CDR2 are LGHNA and YNFKEQ. The CDR3 here is CASSQRSSYEQYF. Here the CDR3 DNA reads TGTGCCAGCAGCCAACGTAGCTCCTACGAGCAGTACTTC.

This clone was counted between two and nine times. This CDR3 is also generated by other DNA sequences in the sample. V is TRBV27 and J is TRBJ1-5, with D tentatively TRBD1 (5 bases). CDR3 length: 15 amino acids. Trimming pared 6 bases from V and 2 bases from J, leaving 14 bases between. Germline CDR1 and CDR2: MNHEY and SMNVEV (reference sequence). CDR3 nucleotide sequence: TGTGCCAGCAGCCTAGGGACGGGCGGCAATCAGCCCCAGCATTTT. Encoded protein: CASSLGTGGNQPQHF.

The gene calls are TRBV30 and TRBJ2-5; D is perhaps TRBD1 (6 bases). The CDR3 spans 15 residues. Per germline, CDR1 GTSNPN and CDR2 SVGIG (reference sequence). V was cut by 4 bases and J by 2 bases, with 17 bases left in between. The chain's CDR3 is CAWKRQAGAQETQYF. CDR3 DNA sequence: TGTGCCTGGAAGAGGCAAGCAGGGGCGCAAGAGACCCAGTACTTC.

The CDR3 spells CARGQGMSDTQYF. In DNA, the CDR3 is TGTGCCCGGGGACAGGGGATGTCAGATACGCAGTATTTT. V and J are TRBV30 and TRBJ2-3; 10 bases are shared with TRBD1. Trimming took 8 bases from V and 4 from J; bases not matched to a gene: 6. Germline CDR1 and CDR2: GTSNPN and SVGIG (reference sequence). The CDR3 loop spans 13 amino acids.

The V and J genes are TRBV4-1 and TRBJ1-5, with D tentatively TRBD1 (5 bases). CDR3 size: 12 residues. The V end lost 1 base, the J end lost 8 bases, and 6 bases lay between the germline ends. The germline V gene encodes CDR1 MGHRA and CDR2 YSYEKL. The CDR3 region is CASSQVGEPQHF. CDR3 nucleotides: TGCGCCAGCAGCCAAGTGGGGGAGCCCCAGCATTTT.

The rearrangement joins TRBV7-9 to TRBJ1-4, with 8 bases identical to TRBD1. The CDR3 is 15 amino acids. J gave up 3 bases and V 5 bases, and 5 bases lay outside the gene matches. Germline V gene sequence: CDR1 SEHNR, CDR2 FQNEAQ (reference sequence). CDR3 residues: CASSGQGGPNEKLFF. CDR3 nucleotides: TGTGCCAGCAGCGGACAGGGTGGGCCTAATGAAAAACTGTTTTTT.

This chain connects TRBV29-1 to TRBJ2-5, with D possibly TRBD2 on 5 matching bases. This CDR3 has 12 residues. CDR1 SQVTM and CDR2 ANQGSEA come from the germline V gene. V was shortened by 5 bases and J by 5 bases, with 12 bases between the two germline ends. The CDR3 DNA is TGCAGCGTTCGGGGTGGGAGTGAGACCCAGTACTTC. Translating gives CSVRGGSETQYF.